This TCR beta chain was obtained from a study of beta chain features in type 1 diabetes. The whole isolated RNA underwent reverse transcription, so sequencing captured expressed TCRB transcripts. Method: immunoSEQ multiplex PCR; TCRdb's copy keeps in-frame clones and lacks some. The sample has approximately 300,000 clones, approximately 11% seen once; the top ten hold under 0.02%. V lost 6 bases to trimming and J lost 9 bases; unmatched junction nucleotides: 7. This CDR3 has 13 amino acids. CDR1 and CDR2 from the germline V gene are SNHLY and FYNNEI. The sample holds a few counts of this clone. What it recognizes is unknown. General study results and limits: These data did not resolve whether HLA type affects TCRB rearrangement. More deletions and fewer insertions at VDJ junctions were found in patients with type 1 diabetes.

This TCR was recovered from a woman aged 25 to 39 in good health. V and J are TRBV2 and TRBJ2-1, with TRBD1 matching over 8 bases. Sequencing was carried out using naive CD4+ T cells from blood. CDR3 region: CASSRDTGGEQFF. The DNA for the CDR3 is TGTGCCAGCAGCCGAGATACAGGGGGTGAGCAGTTCTTC. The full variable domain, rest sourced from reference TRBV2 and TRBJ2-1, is EPEVTQTPSHQVTQMGQEVILRCVPISNHLYFYWYRQILGQKVEFLVSFYNNEISEKSEIFDDQFSVERPDGSNFTLKIRSTKLEDSAMYFCASSRDTGGEQFFGPGTRLTVL.